The TCR beta chain described here comes from a study of blood T cell repertoires in COVID-19. In the source study's methods: Counts of nucleated cells, estimated from reference gene primer amplification, were obtained. Generated by immunoSEQ multiplex PCR, the TCRdb table keeps only in-frame clones and is missing some. Clone size and the V and J calls come from that table; the DNA yielded D and trimming. Of roughly 45,000 clones in the sample, over 75% are singletons; the top ten hold about 2.5%. The sequenced sample consisted of peripheral blood. This clonotype was obtained from a woman of 80 years or more with COVID-19, enrolled during active disease.

CDR3 DNA: TGCGCCAGCAGGGGACAGGCTCGAGGGACTAATGAAAAACTGTTTTTT. The encoded protein is CASRGQARGTNEKLFF. The rearrangement joins TRBV5-1 to TRBJ1-4; 8 bases are shared with TRBD1. The CDR3 is 16 amino acids. Germline CDR1 is SGHRS and CDR2 is YFSETQ. Trimming at V came to 5 bases and at J to 2 bases, leaving 8 bases not matched to a gene. The full variable domain, completed using reference TRBV5-1 and TRBJ1-4, is KAGVTQTPRYLIKTRGQQVTLSCSPISGHRSVSWYQQTPGQGLQFLFEYFSETQRNKGNFPGRFSGRQFSNSRSEMNVSTLELGDSALYLCASRGQARGTNEKLFFGSGTQLSVL.